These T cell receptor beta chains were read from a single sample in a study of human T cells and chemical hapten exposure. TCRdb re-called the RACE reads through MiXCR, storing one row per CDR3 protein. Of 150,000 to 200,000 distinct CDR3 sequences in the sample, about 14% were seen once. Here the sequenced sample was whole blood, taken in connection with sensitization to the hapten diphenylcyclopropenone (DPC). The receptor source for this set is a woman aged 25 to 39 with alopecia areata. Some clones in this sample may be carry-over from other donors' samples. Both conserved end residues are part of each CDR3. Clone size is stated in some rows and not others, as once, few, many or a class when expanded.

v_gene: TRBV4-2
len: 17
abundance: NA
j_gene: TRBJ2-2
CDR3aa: CASSPGLAGPRTGELFF

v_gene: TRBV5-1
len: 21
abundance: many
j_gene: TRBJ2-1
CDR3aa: CASSLDNVTSGRIRSYNEQFF

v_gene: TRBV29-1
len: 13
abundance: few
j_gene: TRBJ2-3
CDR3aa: CSVARGFLDTQYF

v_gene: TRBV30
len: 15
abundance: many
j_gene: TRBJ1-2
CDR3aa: CAWSNAQRGNYGYTF

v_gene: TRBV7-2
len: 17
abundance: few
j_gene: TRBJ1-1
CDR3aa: CASSLISVRGLNTEAFF

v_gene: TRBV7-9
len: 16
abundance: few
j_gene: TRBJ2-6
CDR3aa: CASSFLWSSGANVLTF

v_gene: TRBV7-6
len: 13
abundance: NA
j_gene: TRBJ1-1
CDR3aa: CASSLSRNTEAFF

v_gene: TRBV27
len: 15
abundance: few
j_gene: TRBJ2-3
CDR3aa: CASSPGTSGGDTQYF

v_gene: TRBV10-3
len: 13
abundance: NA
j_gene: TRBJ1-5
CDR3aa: CAITDEEGQPQHF

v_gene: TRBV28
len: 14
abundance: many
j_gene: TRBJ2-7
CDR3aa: CASRIAVRSYEQYF

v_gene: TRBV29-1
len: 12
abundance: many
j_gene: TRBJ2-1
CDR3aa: CSVEGQLNEQFF

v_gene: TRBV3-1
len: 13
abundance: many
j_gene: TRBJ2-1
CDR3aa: CASSLTRGNEQFF

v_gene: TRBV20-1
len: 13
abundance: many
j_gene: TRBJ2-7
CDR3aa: CSARSGRGNEQYF

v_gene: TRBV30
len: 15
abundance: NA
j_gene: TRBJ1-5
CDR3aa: CAWSAALQGGQPQHF

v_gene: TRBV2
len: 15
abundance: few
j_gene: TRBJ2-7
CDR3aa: CASILSGTAYYEQYF

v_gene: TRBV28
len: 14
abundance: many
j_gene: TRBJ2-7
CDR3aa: CASSLLTAIYEQYF

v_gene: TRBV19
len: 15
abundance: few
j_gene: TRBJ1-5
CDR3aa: CASSTGRSLNQPQHF

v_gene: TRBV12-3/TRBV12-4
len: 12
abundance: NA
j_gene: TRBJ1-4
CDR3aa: CASNQRMGKLFF

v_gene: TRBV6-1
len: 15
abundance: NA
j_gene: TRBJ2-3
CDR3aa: CASRPGTGRTDTQYF

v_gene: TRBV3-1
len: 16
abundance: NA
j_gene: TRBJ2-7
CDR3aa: CASSHSDPWEPTEQYF

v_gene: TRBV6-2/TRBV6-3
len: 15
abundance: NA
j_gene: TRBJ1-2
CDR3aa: CASSYFTTGLYGYTF

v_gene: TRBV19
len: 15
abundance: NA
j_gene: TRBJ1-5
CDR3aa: CASTISAGGPQPQHF

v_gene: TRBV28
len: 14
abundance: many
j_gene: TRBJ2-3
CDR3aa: CASSRDRGGDTQYF

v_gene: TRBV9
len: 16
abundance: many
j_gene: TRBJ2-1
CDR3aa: CASSVGGQGLRNEQFF

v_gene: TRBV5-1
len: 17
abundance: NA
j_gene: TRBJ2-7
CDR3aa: CASSLAPLGGASYEQYF

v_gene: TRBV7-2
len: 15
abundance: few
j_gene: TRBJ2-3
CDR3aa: CASSPTSGGAGTQYF

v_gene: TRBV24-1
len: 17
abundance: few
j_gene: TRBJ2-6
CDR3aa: CATSVGTGISGANVLTF

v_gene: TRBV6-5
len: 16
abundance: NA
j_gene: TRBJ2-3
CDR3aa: CASSYVSGYSTDTQYF

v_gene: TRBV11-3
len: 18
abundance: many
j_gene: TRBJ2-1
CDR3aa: CASSLVTSGGAWYNEQFF

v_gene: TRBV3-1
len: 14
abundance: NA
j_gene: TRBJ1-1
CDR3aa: CASSPRDTGTEAFF

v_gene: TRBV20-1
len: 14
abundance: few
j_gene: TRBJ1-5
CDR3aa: CSASGGSLNQPQHF

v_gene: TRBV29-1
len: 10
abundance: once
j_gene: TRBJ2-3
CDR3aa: CSGSGDTQYF

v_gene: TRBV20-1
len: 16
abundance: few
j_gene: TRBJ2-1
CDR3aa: CSAPREGAVRGNEQFF

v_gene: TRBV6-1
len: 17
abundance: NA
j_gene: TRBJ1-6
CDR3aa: CASSWGQGDGINSPLHF

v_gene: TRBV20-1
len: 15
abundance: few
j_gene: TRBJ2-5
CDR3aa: CSARDRNRGRGTQYF

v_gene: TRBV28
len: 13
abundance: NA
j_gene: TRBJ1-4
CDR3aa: CASYGTLNEKLFF

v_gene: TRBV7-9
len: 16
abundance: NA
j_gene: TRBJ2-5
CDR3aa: CASSIRRPMGQETQYF

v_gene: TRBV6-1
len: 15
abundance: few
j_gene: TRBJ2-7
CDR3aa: CASSEGPRTGYEQYF

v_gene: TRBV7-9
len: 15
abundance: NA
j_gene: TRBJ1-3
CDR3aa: CASSLASRSGNTIYF

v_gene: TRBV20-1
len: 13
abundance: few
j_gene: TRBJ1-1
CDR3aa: CSARGPLNTEAFF

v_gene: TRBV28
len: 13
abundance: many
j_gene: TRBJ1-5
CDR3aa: CAGGRVSNQPQHF

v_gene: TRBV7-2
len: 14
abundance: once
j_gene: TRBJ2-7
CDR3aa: CASHSADSSYEQYF

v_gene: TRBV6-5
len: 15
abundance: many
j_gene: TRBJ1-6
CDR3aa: CASSYSGTRDSPLHF

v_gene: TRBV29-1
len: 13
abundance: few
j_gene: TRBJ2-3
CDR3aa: CSVAGLMGDTQYF

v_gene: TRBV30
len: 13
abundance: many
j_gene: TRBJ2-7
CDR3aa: CAWSRQEFGEQYF

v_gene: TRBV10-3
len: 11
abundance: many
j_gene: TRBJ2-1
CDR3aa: CAISKDNEQFF

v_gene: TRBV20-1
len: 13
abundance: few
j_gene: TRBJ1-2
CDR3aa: CSASPGTADGYTF

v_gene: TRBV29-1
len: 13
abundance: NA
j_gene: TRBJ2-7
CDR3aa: CSVLTGGTYEQYF

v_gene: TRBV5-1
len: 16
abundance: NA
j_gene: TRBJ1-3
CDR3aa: CASSLSGEGAGNTIYF

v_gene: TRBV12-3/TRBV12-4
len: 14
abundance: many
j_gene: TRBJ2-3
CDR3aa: CASSFRRAGDTQYF